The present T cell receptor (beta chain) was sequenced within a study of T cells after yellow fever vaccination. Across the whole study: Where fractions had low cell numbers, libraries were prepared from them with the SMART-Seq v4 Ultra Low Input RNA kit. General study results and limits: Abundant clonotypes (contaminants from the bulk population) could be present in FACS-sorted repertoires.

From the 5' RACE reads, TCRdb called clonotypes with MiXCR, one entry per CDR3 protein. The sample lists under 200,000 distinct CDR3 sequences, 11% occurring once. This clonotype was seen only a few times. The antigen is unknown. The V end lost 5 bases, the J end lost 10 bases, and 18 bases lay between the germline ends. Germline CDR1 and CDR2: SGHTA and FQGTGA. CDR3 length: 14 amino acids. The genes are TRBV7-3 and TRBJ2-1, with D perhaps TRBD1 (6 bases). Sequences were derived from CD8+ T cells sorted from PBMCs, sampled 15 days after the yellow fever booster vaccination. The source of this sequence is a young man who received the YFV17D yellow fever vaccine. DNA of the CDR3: TGTGCCAGCAGCAATATGGGGGCCCTCAGGGAGCAGTTCTTC. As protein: CASSNMGALREQFF.